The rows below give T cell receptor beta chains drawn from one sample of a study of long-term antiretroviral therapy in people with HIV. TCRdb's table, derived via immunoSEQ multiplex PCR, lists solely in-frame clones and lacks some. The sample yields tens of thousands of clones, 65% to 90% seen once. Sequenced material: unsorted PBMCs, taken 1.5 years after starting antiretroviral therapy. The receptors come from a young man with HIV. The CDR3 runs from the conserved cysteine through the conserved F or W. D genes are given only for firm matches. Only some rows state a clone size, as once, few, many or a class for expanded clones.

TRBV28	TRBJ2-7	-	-	CASSLGERSYEQYF	TGTGCCAGCAGCCTAGGAGAGAGATCCTACGAGCAGTACTTC
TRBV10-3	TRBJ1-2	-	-	CAISVSLTPTHYGYTF	TGTGCCATCAGTGTGTCTTTGACACCTACACACTATGGCTACACCTTC
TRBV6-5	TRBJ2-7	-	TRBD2	CASRLAGGRGEQYF	TGTGCCAGCAGGCTAGCGGGAGGGAGGGGGGAGCAGTACTTC
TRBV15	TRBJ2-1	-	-	CATSRTLQWGQFF	TGTGCCACCAGCAGGACTCTACAATGGGGGCAGTTCTTC
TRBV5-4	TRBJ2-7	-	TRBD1	CASRPGQGLGEQYF	TGTGCCAGCAGGCCAGGACAGGGGCTTGGCGAGCAGTACTTC
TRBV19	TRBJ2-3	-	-	CASSILPVAGTDTQYF	TGTGCCAGTAGTATACTTCCGGTAGCGGGCACAGATACGCAGTATTTT
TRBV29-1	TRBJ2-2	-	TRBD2	CSVRAGGHDTGELFF	TGCAGCGTTAGGGCGGGAGGGCATGACACCGGGGAGCTGTTTTTT
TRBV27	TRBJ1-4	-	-	CASSPEGTTNEKLFF	TGTGCCAGCAGTCCAGAGGGGACAACTAATGAAAAACTGTTTTTT
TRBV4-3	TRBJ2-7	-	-	CASSQEWGPYEQYF	TGCGCCAGCAGCCAAGAGTGGGGCCCCTACGAGCAGTACTTC
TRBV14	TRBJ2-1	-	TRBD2	CASSPSGSSYNEQFF	TGTGCCAGCAGCCCGAGCGGGAGCTCCTACAATGAGCAGTTCTTC
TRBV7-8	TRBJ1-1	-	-	CASSYMNTEAFF	TGTGCCAGCAGCTACATGAACACTGAAGCTTTCTTT
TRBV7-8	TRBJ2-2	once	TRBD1	CASSYRQGANRELFF	TGTGCCAGCAGCTACCGACAGGGAGCTAATCGGGAGCTGTTTTTT